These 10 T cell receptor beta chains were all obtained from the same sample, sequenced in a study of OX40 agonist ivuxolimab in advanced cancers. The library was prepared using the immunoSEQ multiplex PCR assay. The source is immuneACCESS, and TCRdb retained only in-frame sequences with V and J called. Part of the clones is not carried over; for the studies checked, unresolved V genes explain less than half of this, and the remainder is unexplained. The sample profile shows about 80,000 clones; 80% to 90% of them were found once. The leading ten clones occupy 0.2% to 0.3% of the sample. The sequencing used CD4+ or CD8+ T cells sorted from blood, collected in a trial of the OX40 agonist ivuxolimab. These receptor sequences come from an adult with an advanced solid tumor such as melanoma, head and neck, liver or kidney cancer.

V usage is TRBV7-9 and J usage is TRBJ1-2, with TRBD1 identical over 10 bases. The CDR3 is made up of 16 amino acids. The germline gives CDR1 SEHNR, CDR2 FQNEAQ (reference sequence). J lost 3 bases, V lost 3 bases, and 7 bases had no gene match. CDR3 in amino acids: CASSFPGQGDHYGYTF. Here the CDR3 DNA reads TGTGCCAGCAGCTTCCCCGGACAGGGGGATCACTATGGCTACACCTTC.

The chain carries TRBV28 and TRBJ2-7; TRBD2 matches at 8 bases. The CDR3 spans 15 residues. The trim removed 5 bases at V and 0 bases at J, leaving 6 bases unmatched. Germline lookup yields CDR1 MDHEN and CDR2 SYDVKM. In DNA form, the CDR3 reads TGTGCCAGCAGTATCTTCGGGACTAGCTCCTACGAGCAGTACTTC. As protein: CASSIFGTSSYEQYF. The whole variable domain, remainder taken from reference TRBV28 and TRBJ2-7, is DVKVTQSSRYLVKRTGEKVFLECVQDMDHENMFWYRQDPGLGLRLIYFSYDVKMKEKGDIPEGYSVSREKKERFSLILESASTNQTSMYLCASSIFGTSSYEQYFGPGTRLTVT.

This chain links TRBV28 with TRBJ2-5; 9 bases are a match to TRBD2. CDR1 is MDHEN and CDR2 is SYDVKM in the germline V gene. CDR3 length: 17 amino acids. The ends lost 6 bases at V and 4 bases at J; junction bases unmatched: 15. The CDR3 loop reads CASSPAGGVELRETQYF. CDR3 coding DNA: TGTGCCAGCAGCCCGGCGGGGGGGGTGGAATTGAGAGAGACCCAGTACTTC. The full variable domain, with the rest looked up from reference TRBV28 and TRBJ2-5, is DVKVTQSSRYLVKRTGEKVFLECVQDMDHENMFWYRQDPGLGLRLIYFSYDVKMKEKGDIPEGYSVSREKKERFSLILESASTNQTSMYLCASSPAGGVELRETQYFGPGTRLLVL.

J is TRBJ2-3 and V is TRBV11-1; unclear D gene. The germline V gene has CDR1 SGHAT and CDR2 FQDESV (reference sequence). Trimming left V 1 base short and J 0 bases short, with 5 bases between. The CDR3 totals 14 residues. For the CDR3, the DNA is TGTGCCAGCAGCTTAGTCAGCAGCACAGATACGCAGTATTTT. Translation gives CASSLVSSTDTQYF.

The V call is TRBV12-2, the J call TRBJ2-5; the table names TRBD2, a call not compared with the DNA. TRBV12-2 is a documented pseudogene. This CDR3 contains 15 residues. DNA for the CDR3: TGTGCAAGTCGCTTAGGGACGGGAGGCTGGGAGACCCAGTACTTC. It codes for CASRLGTGGWETQYF.

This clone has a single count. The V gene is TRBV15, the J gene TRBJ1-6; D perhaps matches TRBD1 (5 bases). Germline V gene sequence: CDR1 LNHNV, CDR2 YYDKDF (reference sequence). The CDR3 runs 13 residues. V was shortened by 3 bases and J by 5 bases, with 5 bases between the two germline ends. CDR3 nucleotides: TGTGCCACCAGCAGGACAGATAATTCACCCCTCCACTTT. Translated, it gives CATSRTDNSPLHF. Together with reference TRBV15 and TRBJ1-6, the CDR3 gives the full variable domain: DAMVIQNPRYQVTQFGKPVTLSCSQTLNHNVMYWYQQKSSQAPKLLFHYYDKDFNNEADTPDNFQSRRPNTSFCFLDIRSPGLGDTAMYLCATSRTDNSPLHFGNGTRLTVT.

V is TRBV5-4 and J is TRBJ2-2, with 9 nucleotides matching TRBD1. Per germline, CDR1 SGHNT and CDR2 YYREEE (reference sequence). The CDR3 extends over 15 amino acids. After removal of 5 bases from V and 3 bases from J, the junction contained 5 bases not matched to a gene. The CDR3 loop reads CASSPRTGDTGELFF. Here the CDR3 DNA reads TGTGCCAGCAGTCCCCGGACAGGGGACACCGGGGAGCTGTTTTTT.

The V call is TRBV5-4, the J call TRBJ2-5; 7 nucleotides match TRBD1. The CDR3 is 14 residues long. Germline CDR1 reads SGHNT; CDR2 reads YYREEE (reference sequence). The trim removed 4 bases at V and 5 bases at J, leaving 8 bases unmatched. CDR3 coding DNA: TGTGCCAGCAGCGAAACAGGGGAATGGGAGACCCAGTACTTC. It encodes CASSETGEWETQYF.

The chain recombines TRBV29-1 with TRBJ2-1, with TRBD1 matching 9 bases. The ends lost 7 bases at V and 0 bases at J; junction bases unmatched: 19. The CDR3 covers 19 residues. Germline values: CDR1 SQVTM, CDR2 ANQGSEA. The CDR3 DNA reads TGCAGCGCCGAGGGTCGGGACAGGGCAACTATCCGCTCCTACAATGAGCAGTTCTTC. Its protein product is CSAEGRDRATIRSYNEQFF.

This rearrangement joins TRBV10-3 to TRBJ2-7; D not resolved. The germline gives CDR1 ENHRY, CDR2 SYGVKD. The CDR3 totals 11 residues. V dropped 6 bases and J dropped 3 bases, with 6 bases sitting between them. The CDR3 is CAIRGFYEQYF. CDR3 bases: TGTGCCATCAGGGGGTTCTACGAGCAGTACTTC.